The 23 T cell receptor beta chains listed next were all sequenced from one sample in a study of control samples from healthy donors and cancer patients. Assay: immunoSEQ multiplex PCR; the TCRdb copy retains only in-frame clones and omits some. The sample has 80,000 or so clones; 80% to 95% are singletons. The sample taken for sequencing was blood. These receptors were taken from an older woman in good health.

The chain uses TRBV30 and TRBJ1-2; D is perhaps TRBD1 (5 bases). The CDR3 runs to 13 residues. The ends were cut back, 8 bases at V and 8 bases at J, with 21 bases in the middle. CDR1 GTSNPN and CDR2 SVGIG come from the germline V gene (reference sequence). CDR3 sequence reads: CAGTGAGIGGYTF. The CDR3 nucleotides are TGTGCCGGCACCGGGGCAGGGATTGGGGGCTACACCTTC.

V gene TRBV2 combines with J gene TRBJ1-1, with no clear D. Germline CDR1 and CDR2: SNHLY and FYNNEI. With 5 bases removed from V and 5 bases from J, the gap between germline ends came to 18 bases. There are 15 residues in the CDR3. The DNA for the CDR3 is TGTGCCAGCAGTTGGATGGAGCCTTCCGAGACTGAAGCTTTCTTT. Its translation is CASSWMEPSETEAFF.

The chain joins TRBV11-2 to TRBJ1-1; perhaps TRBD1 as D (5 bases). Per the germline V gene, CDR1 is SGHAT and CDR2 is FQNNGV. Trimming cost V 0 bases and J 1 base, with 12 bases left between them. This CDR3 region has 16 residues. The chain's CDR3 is CASSLDGRGKNTEAFF. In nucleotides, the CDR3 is TGTGCCAGCAGCTTAGATGGACGGGGGAAGAACACTGAAGCTTTCTTT.

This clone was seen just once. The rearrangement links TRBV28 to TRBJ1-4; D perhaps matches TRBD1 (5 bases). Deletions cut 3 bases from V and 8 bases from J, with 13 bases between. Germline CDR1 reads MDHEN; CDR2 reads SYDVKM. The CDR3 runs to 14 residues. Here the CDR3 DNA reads TGTGCCAGCAGTTTGTCGGGGGACGCGGAAAAACTGTTTTTT. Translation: CASSLSGDAEKLFF.

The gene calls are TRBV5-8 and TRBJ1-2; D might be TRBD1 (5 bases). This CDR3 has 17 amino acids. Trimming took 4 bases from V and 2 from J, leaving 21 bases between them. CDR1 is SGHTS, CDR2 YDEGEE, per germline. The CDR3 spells CASSPRAGLNRNYGYTF. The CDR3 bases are TGTGCCAGCAGCCCTCGGGCAGGGCTGAACCGAAACTATGGCTACACCTTC.

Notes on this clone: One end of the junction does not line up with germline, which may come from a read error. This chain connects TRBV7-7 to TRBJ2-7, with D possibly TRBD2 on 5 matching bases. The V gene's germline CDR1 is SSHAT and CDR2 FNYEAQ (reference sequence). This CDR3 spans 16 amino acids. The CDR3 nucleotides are TGTGCTAGCAGCCCGGGAACAACCCCAAGATTAGCGGAGCAGTACTTC. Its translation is CASSPGTTPRLAEQYF.

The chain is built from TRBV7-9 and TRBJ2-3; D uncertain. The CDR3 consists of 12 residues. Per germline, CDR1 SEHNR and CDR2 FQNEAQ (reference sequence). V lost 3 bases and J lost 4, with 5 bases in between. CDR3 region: CASSFEADTQYF. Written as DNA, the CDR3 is TGTGCCAGCAGCTTTGAAGCAGATACGCAGTATTTT.

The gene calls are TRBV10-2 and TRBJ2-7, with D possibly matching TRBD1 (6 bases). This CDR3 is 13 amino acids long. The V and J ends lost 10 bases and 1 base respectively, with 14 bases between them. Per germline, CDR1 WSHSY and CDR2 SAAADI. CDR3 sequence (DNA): TGCGCCACCGCCCGGACAGCTTCCTACGAGCAGTACTTC. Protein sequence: CATARTASYEQYF.

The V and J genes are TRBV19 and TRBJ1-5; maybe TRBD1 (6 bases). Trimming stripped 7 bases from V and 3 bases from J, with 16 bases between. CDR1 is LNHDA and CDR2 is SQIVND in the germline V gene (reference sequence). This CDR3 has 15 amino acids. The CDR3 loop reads CASNLGGQDNQPQHF. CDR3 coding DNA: TGTGCCAGTAACCTTGGGGGACAAGACAATCAGCCCCAGCATTTT.

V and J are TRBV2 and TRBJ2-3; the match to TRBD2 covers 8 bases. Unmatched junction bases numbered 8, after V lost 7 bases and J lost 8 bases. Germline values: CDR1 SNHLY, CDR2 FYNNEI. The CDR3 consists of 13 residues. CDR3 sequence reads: CASNTGGPRTQYF. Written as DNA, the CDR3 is TGTGCCAGCAACACGGGAGGGCCGCGTACGCAGTATTTT.

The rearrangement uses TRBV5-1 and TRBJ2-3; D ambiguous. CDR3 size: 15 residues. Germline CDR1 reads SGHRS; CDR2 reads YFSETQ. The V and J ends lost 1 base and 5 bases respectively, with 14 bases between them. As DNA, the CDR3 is TGCGCCAGCAGCTTGCTAACTCAGGACGTAGATACGCAGTATTTT. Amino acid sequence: CASSLLTQDVDTQYF.

CDR3 nucleotides: TGTGCCAGTAGTATAGATGTAGGGGGCTATCAGCCCCAGCATTTT. This gives the protein CASSIDVGGYQPQHF. The chain links TRBV19 to TRBJ1-5; 7 positions agree with TRBD1. This CDR3 has 15 amino acids. CDR1 is LNHDA and CDR2 is SQIVND in the germline V gene (reference sequence). J was trimmed by 5 bases and V by 0 bases; bases with no gene match: 4.

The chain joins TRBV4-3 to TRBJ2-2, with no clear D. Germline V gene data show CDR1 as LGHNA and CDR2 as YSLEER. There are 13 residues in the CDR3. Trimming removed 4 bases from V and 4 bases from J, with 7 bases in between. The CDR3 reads CASSPRATGELFF. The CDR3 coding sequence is TGCGCCAGCAGCCCCCGGGCCACCGGGGAGCTGTTTTTT.

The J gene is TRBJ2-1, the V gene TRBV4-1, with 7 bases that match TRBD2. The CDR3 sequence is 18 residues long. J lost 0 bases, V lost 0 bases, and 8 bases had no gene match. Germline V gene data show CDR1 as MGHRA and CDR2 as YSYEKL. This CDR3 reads CASSQDGGGGSSYNEQFF. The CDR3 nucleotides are TGCGCCAGCAGCCAAGATGGGGGAGGCGGGAGCTCCTACAATGAGCAGTTCTTC.

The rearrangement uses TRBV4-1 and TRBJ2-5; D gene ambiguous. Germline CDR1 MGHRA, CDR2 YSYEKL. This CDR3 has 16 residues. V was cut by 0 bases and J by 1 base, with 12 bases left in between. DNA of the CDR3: TGCGCCAGCAGCCAAGATCCCTATCAAGTCCAAGAGACCCAGTACTTC. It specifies CASSQDPYQVQETQYF.

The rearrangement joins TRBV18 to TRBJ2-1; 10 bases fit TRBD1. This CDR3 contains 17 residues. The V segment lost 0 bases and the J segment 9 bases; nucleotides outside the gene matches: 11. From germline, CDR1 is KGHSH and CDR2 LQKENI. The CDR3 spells CASSPPTGTGAFGEQFF. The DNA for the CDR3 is TGTGCCAGCTCACCACCGACAGGGACAGGGGCTTTTGGTGAGCAGTTCTTC. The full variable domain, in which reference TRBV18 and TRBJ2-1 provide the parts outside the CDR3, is NAGVMQNPRHLVRRRGQEARLRCSPMKGHSHVYWYRQLPEEGLKFMVYLQKENIIDESGMPKERFSAEFPKEGPSILRIQQVVRGDSAAYFCASSPPTGTGAFGEQFFGPGTRLTVL.

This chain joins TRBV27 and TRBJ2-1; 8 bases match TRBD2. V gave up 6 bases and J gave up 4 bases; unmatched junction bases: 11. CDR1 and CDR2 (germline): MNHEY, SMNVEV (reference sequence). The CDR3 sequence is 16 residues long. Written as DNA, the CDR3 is TGTGCCAGCAGCTCGCTCCTAGCGGGCCAATACAATGAGCAGTTCTTC. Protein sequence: CASSSLLAGQYNEQFF.

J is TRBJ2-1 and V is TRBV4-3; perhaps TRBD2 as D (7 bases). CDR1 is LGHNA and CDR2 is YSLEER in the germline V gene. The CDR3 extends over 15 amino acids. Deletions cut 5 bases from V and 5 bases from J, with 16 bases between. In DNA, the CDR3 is TGCGCCAGCAGCGGGGGGGCTAGCTTGGACAATGAGCAGTTCTTC. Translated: CASSGGASLDNEQFF.

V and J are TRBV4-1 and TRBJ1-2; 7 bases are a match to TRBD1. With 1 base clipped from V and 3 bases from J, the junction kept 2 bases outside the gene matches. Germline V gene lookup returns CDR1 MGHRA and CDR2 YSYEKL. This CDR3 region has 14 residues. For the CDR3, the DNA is TGCGCCAGCAGCCAAGGGGACAGCTACTATGGCTACACCTTC. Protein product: CASSQGDSYYGYTF.

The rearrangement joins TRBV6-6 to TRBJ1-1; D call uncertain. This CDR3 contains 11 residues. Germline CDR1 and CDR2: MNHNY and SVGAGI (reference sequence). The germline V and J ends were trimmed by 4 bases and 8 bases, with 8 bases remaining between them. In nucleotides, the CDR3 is TGTGCCAGCAGTTCACCCCAAGAAGCTTTCTTT. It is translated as CASSSPQEAFF.

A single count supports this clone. CDR3 nucleotides: TGTGCCAGCAGCTTGGGAGGGCCTGGGGCCAACGTCCTGACTTTC. Amino acids: CASSLGGPGANVLTF. This chain joins TRBV5-4 and TRBJ2-6, with D possibly matching TRBD2 (5 bases). The length of the CDR3 is 15 residues. Trimming removed 0 bases at V and 2 bases at J, with 6 bases between. Germline V gene data show CDR1 as SGHNT and CDR2 as YYREEE (reference sequence).

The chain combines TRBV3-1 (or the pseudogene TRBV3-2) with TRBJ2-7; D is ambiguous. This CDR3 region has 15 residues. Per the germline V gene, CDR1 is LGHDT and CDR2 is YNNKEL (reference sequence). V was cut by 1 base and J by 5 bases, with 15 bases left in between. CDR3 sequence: CASSQGWVQAHEQYF. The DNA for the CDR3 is TGTGCCAGCAGCCAAGGTTGGGTCCAGGCACACGAGCAGTACTTC.

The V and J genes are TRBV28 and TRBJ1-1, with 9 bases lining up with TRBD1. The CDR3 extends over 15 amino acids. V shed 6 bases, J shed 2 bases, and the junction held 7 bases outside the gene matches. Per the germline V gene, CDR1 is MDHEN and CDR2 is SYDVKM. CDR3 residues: CASRPGQGTNTEAFF. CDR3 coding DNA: TGTGCCAGCAGGCCCGGACAGGGGACAAACACTGAAGCTTTCTTT.